These 20 T cell receptor beta chains were all obtained from the same sample, sequenced in a study of T cell changes during pregnancy in multiple sclerosis (dated 2019 in TCRdb). Libraries were built with the immunoSEQ multiplex PCR assay. In TCRdb, the immuneACCESS table is reduced to in-frame sequences with V and J assigned. These tables do not hold every clone; where another copy was compared, an unresolved V gene accounts for under half, and the others remain unexplained. Within this sample are about 49,000 clones, with more than 85% of them counted one time only. Of the sample, 5% to 7% is held by the ten largest clones. The sequencing used CD8+ T cells from peripheral blood mononuclear cells, collected in the first trimester of pregnancy. These TCRs come from a female donor with multiple sclerosis, enrolled in a pregnancy study.

The chain joins TRBV7-9 to TRBJ2-7; D might be TRBD2 (5 bases). V shed 1 base and J shed 6 bases, with 10 bases lying between them. The CDR3 runs to 13 residues. Germline loops: CDR1 SEHNR, CDR2 FQNEAQ (reference sequence). This chain's CDR3 is CASSLGPGFEQYF. In nucleotides, the CDR3 is TGTGCCAGCAGCTTAGGTCCGGGGTTCGAGCAGTACTTC.

This clone rates as medium-sized. The chain employs TRBV21-1 and TRBJ2-7; the table's D call, TRBD2, was not checked against the DNA. TRBV21-1 is a pseudogene locus. The CDR3 is made up of 17 amino acids. The DNA for the CDR3 is TGTGCCAGCAGGGATCAAATCGGGACTAGCGGGAGGAGGGAGCAGTACTTC. Translated, it gives CASRDQIGTSGRREQYF.

The chain combines TRBV7-6 with TRBJ1-1; possible D gene TRBD1, 6 bases. CDR1 is SGHVS and CDR2 is FNYEAQ in the germline V gene. The CDR3 length is 15 residues. V was trimmed by 6 bases and J by 0 bases, leaving 14 bases between them. CDR3 sequence: CASRGSGDMNTEAFF. The CDR3 DNA sequence: TGTGCCAGCAGGGGTTCAGGGGACATGAACACTGAAGCTTTCTTT.

V gene TRBV10-1 combines with J gene TRBJ1-1; D is uncertain. This CDR3 is 13 amino acids long. Trimming cost V 2 bases and J 5 bases, with 9 bases left between them. CDR1 and CDR2 (germline): WNHNN, SYGVQD (reference sequence). The CDR3 region has the DNA TGCGCCAGCAGTGAGGAGGACTGGACTGAAGCTTTCTTT. It encodes CASSEEDWTEAFF.

The chain couples TRBV2 to TRBJ1-1; tentatively, D is TRBD1 (5 bases). Germline lookup yields CDR1 SNHLY and CDR2 FYNNEI. Trimming removed 2 bases from V and 8 bases from J, with 15 bases in between. This CDR3 is built from 14 residues. For the CDR3, the DNA is TGTGCCAGCAGTGAAACCAGGGCTTCGTGGGAAGCTTTCTTT. This encodes CASSETRASWEAFF.

The chain links TRBV7-8 to TRBJ1-2; 8 bases agree with TRBD1. The V and J ends lost 5 bases and 4 bases, in that order; junction bases with no gene match: 12. The CDR3 covers 16 residues. CDR1 is SGHVS, CDR2 FQNEAQ, per germline. The CDR3 region is CASSPYATGDLYGYTF. The DNA for the CDR3 is TGTGCCAGCAGCCCTTACGCGACAGGGGACCTCTATGGCTACACCTTC.

This clone has a single count. V usage is TRBV5-1 and J usage is TRBJ1-1; D is undetermined. Deletions cut 1 base from V and 3 bases from J, with 10 bases between. There are 14 residues in the CDR3. Per the germline V gene, CDR1 is SGHRS and CDR2 is YFSETQ. CDR3 in DNA: TGCGCCAGCAGCTTGCGGGGATCGGACACTGAAGCTTTCTTT. The encoded protein is CASSLRGSDTEAFF.

The V and J genes are TRBV7-9 and TRBJ2-1, with D maybe TRBD2 (7 bases). V shed 5 bases and J shed 3 bases, with 23 bases lying between them. In germline, CDR1 is SEHNR, CDR2 FQNEAQ (reference sequence). The CDR3 consists of 18 residues. The CDR3 DNA reads as TGTGCCAGCAGCGAACAGGGAGCAGGGAGGGCCGTCTACAATGAGCAGTTCTTC. Translating it yields CASSEQGAGRAVYNEQFF.

This chain connects TRBV28 to TRBJ1-5; the D gene is possibly TRBD1 (6 bases). V was clipped by 6 bases and J by 0 bases, with 12 bases between them. The germline V gene has CDR1 MDHEN and CDR2 SYDVKM. CDR3 size: 15 residues. CDR3 in DNA: TGTGCCAGCAGGCACGACAGGATTAGCAATCAGCCCCAGCATTTT. Translation: CASRHDRISNQPQHF.

V and J are TRBV7-9 and TRBJ1-5; 7 bases are shared with TRBD1. The CDR3 covers 15 residues. V lost 4 bases, J lost 4 bases, and 7 bases stayed unmatched. In germline, CDR1 is SEHNR, CDR2 FQNEAQ (reference sequence). CDR3 coding DNA: TGTGCCAGCAGCTCGACGACAGGGTCAAATCAGCCCCAGCATTTT. Its protein is CASSSTTGSNQPQHF.

The chain couples TRBV13 to TRBJ2-5; TRBD2 matches at 10 bases. Trimming removed 3 bases from V and 5 bases from J; junction bases left unmatched: 12. The germline V gene encodes CDR1 PRHDT and CDR2 FYEKMQ (reference sequence). This CDR3 comprises 17 residues. CDR3 nucleotides: TGTGCCAGCAGCTTTTTGACCAGCGGGAGGGCCGAGGAGACCCAGTACTTC. Its protein product is CASSFLTSGRAEETQYF.

The J gene is TRBJ2-2, the V gene TRBV19; 9 bases align to TRBD2. Germline trimming cut 3 bases from V and 3 bases from J; bases unmatched to any gene: 8. Germline V lookup: CDR1 LNHDA, CDR2 SQIVND (reference sequence). This CDR3 has 17 residues. The CDR3 protein is CASSIRALAGHTGELFF. The DNA of the CDR3 is TGTGCCAGTAGTATCCGAGCTCTAGCGGGACACACCGGGGAGCTGTTTTTT. Full variable domain (outside the CDR3, taken from reference TRBV19 and TRBJ2-2): DGGITQSPKYLFRKEGQNVTLSCEQNLNHDAMYWYRQDPGQGLRLIYYSQIVNDFQKGDIAEGYSVSREKKESFPLTVTSAQKNPTAFYLCASSIRALAGHTGELFFGEGSRLTVL.

The V gene is TRBV7-9, the J gene TRBJ2-1; 7 bases map to TRBD2. This CDR3 is built from 16 residues. Germline V gene data show CDR1 as SEHNR and CDR2 as FQNEAQ (reference sequence). With V trimmed by 5 bases and J by 0 bases, 7 bases remained unmatched. The CDR3 region is CASSPLADSSYNEQFF. CDR3 DNA: TGTGCCAGCAGCCCTCTAGCGGATTCCTCCTACAATGAGCAGTTCTTC.

CDR3 DNA: TGTGCCAGCAAACAGGGGGCCTATGGCTACACCTTC. Translating it yields CASKQGAYGYTF. The chain recombines TRBV9 with TRBJ1-2, with 9 bases lining up with TRBD1. The CDR3 sequence is 12 residues long. Per the germline V gene, CDR1 is SGDLS and CDR2 is YYNGEE. The junction had 1 base not matched to a gene; V was cut back by 6 bases and J by 4 bases.

The chain recombines TRBV7-2 with TRBJ2-1; perhaps TRBD2 as D (6 bases). CDR1 is SGHTA, CDR2 FQGNSA, per germline. Between the trimmed V and J ends, which lost 0 bases and 0 bases, there was a span of 15 bases. The CDR3 has 18 residues. The CDR3 spells CASSLAIGSNNSYNEQFF. In DNA form, the CDR3 reads TGTGCCAGCAGCTTAGCAATCGGGAGTAATAACTCCTACAATGAGCAGTTCTTC.

This rearrangement joins TRBV6-4 to TRBJ2-3, with 10 bases that match TRBD1. V was pared by 2 bases and J by 4 bases, with 0 bases of the junction left unmatched. Looked up from germline, CDR1 is MRHNA and CDR2 is SNTAGT. CDR3 length: 14 residues. Written as DNA, the CDR3 is TGTGCCAGCAGTGACGGACAGGGGGCAGATACGCAGTATTTT. Translation: CASSDGQGADTQYF.

This rearrangement joins TRBV6-4 to TRBJ2-3; the match to TRBD1 covers 7 bases. Germline CDR1 MRHNA, CDR2 SNTAGT. This CDR3 is 14 amino acids long. Trimming took 5 bases from V and 3 from J; bases not matched to a gene: 5. CDR3 sequence: CASSNAGGTDTQYF. Here the CDR3 DNA reads TGTGCCAGCAGTAACGCAGGGGGAACAGATACGCAGTATTTT.

CDR3: CASPLRSYEQYF. Here the CDR3 DNA reads TGTGCCAGCCCACTTCGGTCCTACGAGCAGTACTTC. The rearrangement uses TRBV7-2 and TRBJ2-7; D gene ambiguous. The CDR3 contains 12 residues. Germline assignment: CDR1 SGHTA and CDR2 FQGNSA. Trimming left V 8 bases short and J 1 base short, with 9 bases between.

The rearrangement links TRBV30 to TRBJ1-1; 7 bases map to TRBD1. V lost 5 bases to trimming and J lost 5 bases; unmatched junction nucleotides: 8. Germline CDR1 reads GTSNPN; CDR2 reads SVGIG (reference sequence). CDR3 size: 13 residues. CDR3 loop: CAWQTQGSTEAFF. DNA for the CDR3: TGTGCCTGGCAAACACAGGGGTCGACTGAAGCTTTCTTT.

The count of this clone is one. V is TRBV7-2 and J is TRBJ2-1, with 11 bases identical to TRBD2. Per germline, CDR1 SGHTA and CDR2 FQGNSA. V gave up 5 bases and J gave up 8 bases; unmatched junction bases: 8. The CDR3 runs to 15 residues. In DNA, the CDR3 is TGTGCCAGCAGCCCCTGGGGGACTAGCGGAGATGAGCAGTTCTTC. This encodes CASSPWGTSGDEQFF.